The 28 T cell receptor beta chains below were found in one sample sequenced in a study of CD8+ T cells in alopecia areata (dated 2018 in TCRdb). Lesional scalp punch biopsies and peripheral blood were obtained from alopecia areata patients. Library method: the immunoSEQ multiplex PCR assay. RNA was extracted from all samples and reverse transcribed into cDNA as template for TCR sequencing. The table comes from immuneACCESS by way of TCRdb, which keeps in-frame sequences with V and J called. Part of the clones is missing from these tables; in studies checked, under half for an unresolved V gene and the rest for unknown reasons. A total of some 15,000 clones appear in this sample, 45% to 65% of them only once. In total, the top ten clones hold around 12% of the sample. Material: skin. The receptors were gathered from a human donor with alopecia areata.

The chain joins TRBV2 to TRBJ2-3; 7 nucleotides match TRBD2. V trimming: 6 bases; J trimming: 2 bases; junction bases outside the gene matches: 2. The germline CDR1 and CDR2 sequences are SNHLY and FYNNEI. There are 13 residues in the CDR3. The CDR3 nucleotides read TGTGCCAGCAGCGGACTAGTCACAGATACGCAGTATTTT. Residues: CASSGLVTDTQYF.

This clone was detected only a few times. This chain joins TRBV7-2 and TRBJ2-3; unclear D gene. Germline-derived CDR1 and CDR2 are SGHTA and FQGNSA. The CDR3 extends over 15 amino acids. Trimming cost V 5 bases and J 1 base, with 13 bases left between them. The CDR3 spells CASSRGLGGTDTQYF. CDR3 in DNA: TGTGCCAGCAGCCGTGGGTTGGGCGGCACAGATACGCAGTATTTT.

The rearrangement uses TRBV4-1 and TRBJ2-5; TRBD1 agrees at 8 bases. The CDR3 extends over 15 amino acids. V dropped 4 bases and J dropped 5; count of bases not matched to a gene: 9. Per the germline V gene, CDR1 is MGHRA and CDR2 is YSYEKL. This CDR3 is CASSRGRQGRETQYF. CDR3 in DNA: TGCGCCAGCAGCCGAGGAAGACAGGGGAGGGAGACCCAGTACTTC.

The chain links TRBV4-1 to TRBJ2-5; D may match TRBD1 or TRBD2 (5 bases each). The CDR3 length is 17 residues. V was trimmed by 0 bases and J by 2 bases, leaving 16 bases between them. Germline V gene data show CDR1 as MGHRA and CDR2 as YSYEKL. DNA for the CDR3: TGCGCCAGCAGCCAAGAGAGCCGGGGCGTTTTGCAAGAGACCCAGTACTTC. Translating it yields CASSQESRGVLQETQYF.

The chain joins TRBV5-1 to TRBJ2-3; 8 bases line up with TRBD2. V shed 1 base, J shed 0 bases, and the junction held 7 bases outside the gene matches. CDR1 is SGHRS, CDR2 YFSETQ, per germline. The CDR3 covers 17 residues. The CDR3 here is CASSLNGGRQSTDTQYF. The CDR3 DNA reads TGCGCCAGCAGCTTGAACGGCGGGAGGCAGAGCACAGATACGCAGTATTTT.

For the CDR3, the DNA is TGTGCCAGCAGTTGGGCTAACACTGAAGCTTTCTTT. Its protein product is CASSWANTEAFF. The chain has TRBV28 and TRBJ1-1; D not resolved. This CDR3 is 12 amino acids long. Germline V gene lookup returns CDR1 MDHEN and CDR2 SYDVKM. V was trimmed by 4 bases and J by 2 bases, leaving 5 bases between them. Filled out from reference TRBV28 and TRBJ1-1, the complete variable domain reads DVKVTQSSRYLVKRTGEKVFLECVQDMDHENMFWYRQDPGLGLRLIYFSYDVKMKEKGDIPEGYSVSREKKERFSLILESASTNQTSMYLCASSWANTEAFFGQGTRLTVV.

The rearrangement joins TRBV7-8 to TRBJ2-5; TRBD1 matches 7 bases. Germline assignment: CDR1 SGHVS and CDR2 FQNEAQ. This CDR3 contains 15 residues. V lost 6 bases and J lost 5; bases outside the gene matches: 12. The CDR3: CASRANRGLGETQYF. DNA of the CDR3: TGTGCCAGCAGGGCCAACAGGGGTTTGGGGGAGACCCAGTACTTC.

This clone was observed a few times. This may be a read error, as it is one base from a much larger clone. This rearrangement joins TRBV4-2 to TRBJ2-1; a possible D gene is TRBD2 (5 bases). Trimming removed 1 base at V and 9 bases at J, with 7 bases between. The germline gives CDR1 LGHNA, CDR2 YNFKEQ. The CDR3 is made up of 12 amino acids. The CDR3 coding sequence is TGTGCCAGCAGCCAAGGCGAGGGTGAGCAGTTCTTC. Encoded protein: CASSQGEGEQFF.

The gene calls are TRBV27 and TRBJ2-2; TRBD1 matches 7 bases. From germline, CDR1 is MNHEY and CDR2 SMNVEV (reference sequence). Germline trimming cut 3 bases from V and 8 bases from J; bases unmatched to any gene: 3. The CDR3 length is 13 residues. The CDR3 loop is CASSFEGQGELFF. The CDR3 nucleotides read TGTGCCAGCAGTTTCGAGGGACAGGGGGAGCTGTTTTTT.

CDR3 sequence reads: CASSVSRLLTPYEQYF. As DNA, the CDR3 is TGCGCCAGCAGTGTAAGCAGACTCCTCACCCCCTACGAGCAGTACTTC. The rearrangement uses TRBV10-2 and TRBJ2-5; unclear D gene. The J call may be wrong; the DNA end is better matched by TRBJ2-7. The CDR3 totals 16 residues. Germline V CDR1 and CDR2: WSHSY, SAAADI.

This chain uses TRBV11-2 with TRBJ2-1, with D uncertain. Between the trimmed V and J ends, which lost 0 bases and 5 bases, there was a span of 5 bases. CDR1 and CDR2 (germline): SGHAT, FQNNGV. CDR3 length: 13 residues. The CDR3 bases are TGTGCCAGCAGCTTAGATCGAGACAATGAGCAGTTCTTC. Translating it yields CASSLDRDNEQFF. The entire variable domain, with the rest obtained from reference TRBV11-2 and TRBJ2-1, is as follows: EAGVAQSPRYKIIEKRQSVAFWCNPISGHATLYWYQQILGQGPKLLIQFQNNGVVDDSQLPKDRFSAERLKGVDSTLKIQPAKLEDSAVYLCASSLDRDNEQFFGPGTRLTVL.

The chain employs TRBV28 and TRBJ2-3; D is uncertain. V lost 3 bases and J 4 bases, leaving 17 bases between the germline ends. The V gene's germline CDR1 is MDHEN and CDR2 SYDVKM. The CDR3 is 16 residues long. CDR3 loop: CASSLPVFFSSDTQYF. Written as DNA, the CDR3 is TGTGCCAGCAGTTTGCCAGTTTTCTTCAGTTCAGATACGCAGTATTTT.

This chain connects TRBV4-1 to TRBJ2-7; 11 nucleotides align to TRBD2. The CDR3 consists of 18 residues. Trimming took 4 bases from V and 1 from J; bases not matched to a gene: 12. Germline-derived CDR1 and CDR2 are MGHRA and YSYEKL. The CDR3 DNA is TGCGCCAGCAGCCTACAAGACCCCGCTAGCGGGGGGTCCTACGAGCAGTACTTC. As protein: CASSLQDPASGGSYEQYF.

CDR3 residues: CASSLAMGGLRDEQFF. The CDR3 nucleotides are TGCGCCAGCAGCTTGGCCATGGGGGGCTTAAGGGATGAGCAGTTCTTC. The rearrangement links TRBV5-1 to TRBJ2-1; either TRBD1 or TRBD2 may supply D (6 bases each). The CDR3 length is 16 residues. CDR1 is SGHRS and CDR2 is YFSETQ in the germline V gene. Trimming left V 0 bases short and J 8 bases short, with 18 bases between.

The V call is TRBV7-8, the J call TRBJ2-2; TRBD1 agrees at 7 bases. V lost 1 base and J lost 7; bases outside the gene matches: 3. In germline, CDR1 is SGHVS, CDR2 FQNEAQ. The CDR3 runs to 14 residues. CDR3 residues: CASSLEGAGGELFF. The CDR3 nucleotides read TGTGCCAGCAGCTTAGAGGGGGCAGGCGGGGAGCTGTTTTTT. The full variable domain, in which reference TRBV7-8 and TRBJ2-2 provide the parts outside the CDR3, is GAGVSQSPRYKVAKRGQDVALRCDPISGHVSLFWYQQALGQGPEFLTYFQNEAQLDKSGLPSDRFFAERPEGSVSTLKIQRTQQEDSAVYLCASSLEGAGGELFFGEGSRLTVL.

The chain has TRBV6-5 and TRBJ2-5; 12 bases agree with TRBD2. CDR1 MNHEY and CDR2 SVGAGI come from the germline V gene. Losses at the gene ends were 6 bases for V and 5 bases for J; bases not matched to a gene: 4. CDR3 length: 14 residues. As DNA, the CDR3 is TGTGCCAGCAGACTAGCGGGGGGCCCGGAGACCCAGTACTTC. Encoded protein: CASRLAGGPETQYF.

The gene calls are TRBV27 and TRBJ1-1; D gene uncertain. CDR1 MNHEY and CDR2 SMNVEV come from the germline V gene (reference sequence). This CDR3 is built from 19 residues. Trimming pared 3 bases from V and 2 bases from J, leaving 25 bases between. The CDR3 protein is CASSFRIFFLDGSNTEAFF. Written as DNA, the CDR3 is TGTGCCAGCAGTTTCAGGATCTTTTTCTTAGACGGATCAAACACTGAAGCTTTCTTT.

This sequence joins TRBV7-9 and TRBJ2-7; D could derive from TRBD1 or TRBD2 (5 bases each). CDR3 length equals 14 residues. Trimming shortened V by 4 bases and J by 6 bases, and 16 bases separated the two germline ends. From germline, CDR1 is SEHNR and CDR2 FQNEAQ (reference sequence). The CDR3 DNA sequence: TGTGCCAGCAGCTCCCGAGAAGCTGGGGGCGAGCAGTACTTC. It is translated as CASSSREAGGEQYF.

The chain uses TRBV2 and TRBJ2-1, with 9 bases matching TRBD2. Germline CDR1 is SNHLY and CDR2 is FYNNEI. The CDR3 has 14 residues. The junction had 13 bases not matched to a gene; V was cut back by 8 bases and J by 11 bases. CDR3 sequence reads: CASSSSGILLQQFF. CDR3 sequence (DNA): TGTGCCAGCTCGTCTAGCGGGATACTTTTACAGCAGTTCTTC.

The chain employs TRBV6-5 and TRBJ1-5; no clear D gene. V dropped 5 bases and J dropped 7 bases, with 9 bases sitting between them. The CDR3 runs to 12 residues. Germline CDR1 reads MNHEY; CDR2 reads SVGAGI. CDR3 region: CASSDGQQPQHF. The CDR3 DNA reads TGTGCCAGCAGTGACGGTCAACAGCCCCAGCATTTT.

J is TRBJ1-5 and V is TRBV27; D is undetermined. CDR3 length: 13 amino acids. With 4 bases removed from V and 3 bases from J, the gap between germline ends came to 7 bases. CDR1 is MNHEY, CDR2 SMNVEV, per germline (reference sequence). CDR3 residues: CASSSGYNQPQHF. Written as DNA, the CDR3 is TGTGCCAGCAGTTCGGGGTACAATCAGCCCCAGCATTTT.

The chain uses TRBV7-2 and TRBJ2-1, with D hard to call. Per germline, CDR1 SGHTA and CDR2 FQGNSA. The CDR3 runs 15 residues. V lost 1 base, J lost 4 bases, and 11 bases lay in between. The CDR3 sequence: CASSLVPSWYNEQFF. The CDR3, as DNA: TGTGCCAGCAGCTTAGTGCCGTCGTGGTACAATGAGCAGTTCTTC.

This chain connects TRBV5-4 to TRBJ2-3, with TRBD2 as a possible D gene (6 bases). The CDR3 spans 15 residues. The V end lost 5 bases, the J end lost 5 bases, and 18 bases lay between the germline ends. Germline V gene sequence: CDR1 SGHNT, CDR2 YYREEE (reference sequence). The CDR3 is CASSLRTTRLDTQYF. Here the CDR3 DNA reads TGTGCCAGCAGTTTGCGGACTACCCGGTTAGATACGCAGTATTTT.

The rearrangement uses TRBV5-1 and TRBJ1-2; D gene ambiguous. CDR1 is SGHRS and CDR2 is YFSETQ in the germline V gene. There are 15 residues in the CDR3. Trimming took off 0 bases at V and 2 bases at J, with 11 bases between the two ends. In DNA form, the CDR3 reads TGCGCCAGCAGCTTGGCTGGCCCAATCAACTATGGCTACACCTTC. The encoded protein is CASSLAGPINYGYTF. The variable domain in full, with the rest retrieved from reference TRBV5-1 and TRBJ1-2, is KAGVTQTPRYLIKTRGQQVTLSCSPISGHRSVSWYQQTPGQGLQFLFEYFSETQRNKGNFPGRFSGRQFSNSRSEMNVSTLELGDSALYLCASSLAGPINYGYTFGSGTRLTVV.

In this sample, this clone turned up a few times. J is TRBJ2-6 and V is TRBV11-3; 7 positions match TRBD1. Germline trimming cut 4 bases from V and 0 bases from J; bases unmatched to any gene: 9. The CDR3 extends over 18 amino acids. Germline values: CDR1 SGHNT, CDR2 YENEEA. DNA for the CDR3: TGTGCCAGCAGCTCCCTGGACAGGTGGAACTCTGGGGCCAACGTCCTGACTTTC. Amino acids: CASSSLDRWNSGANVLTF. The complete variable domain, with remaining parts taken from reference TRBV11-3 and TRBJ2-6, reads EAGVVQSPRYKIIEKKQPVAFWCNPISGHNTLYWYLQNLGQGPELLIRYENEEAVDDSQLPKDRFSAERLKGVDSTLKIQPAELGDSAVYLCASSSLDRWNSGANVLTFGAGSRLTVL.

The rearrangement uses TRBV14 and TRBJ1-1; TRBD1 is a possible D gene (5 bases). Germline V gene data show CDR1 as SGHDN and CDR2 as FVKESK. V was pared by 4 bases and J by 7 bases, with 22 bases between. The CDR3 is made up of 16 amino acids. The CDR3 here is CASSPKLPYLQGEAFF. CDR3 DNA: TGTGCCAGCAGCCCAAAGCTTCCGTACCTGCAGGGTGAAGCTTTCTTT.

The genes are TRBV23-1 and TRBJ2-4, with D unresolved. TRBV23-1 is an open reading frame, and its role is uncertain. The ends were cut back, 3 bases at V and 0 bases at J, with 6 bases in the middle. The CDR3 extends over 14 amino acids. CDR3 DNA sequence: TGCGCCAGCAGTCAGAGCCTAGCCAAAAACATTCAGTACTTC. Translating it yields CASSQSLAKNIQYF.

This chain uses TRBV27 with TRBJ2-2, with D unresolved. Germline V lookup: CDR1 MNHEY, CDR2 SMNVEV (reference sequence). The CDR3 is 13 residues long. V lost 2 bases to trimming and J lost 5 bases, with 6 bases between them. The CDR3 loop reads CASSLGATGELFF. The CDR3 DNA is TGTGCCAGCAGTTTAGGAGCTACCGGGGAGCTGTTTTTT.